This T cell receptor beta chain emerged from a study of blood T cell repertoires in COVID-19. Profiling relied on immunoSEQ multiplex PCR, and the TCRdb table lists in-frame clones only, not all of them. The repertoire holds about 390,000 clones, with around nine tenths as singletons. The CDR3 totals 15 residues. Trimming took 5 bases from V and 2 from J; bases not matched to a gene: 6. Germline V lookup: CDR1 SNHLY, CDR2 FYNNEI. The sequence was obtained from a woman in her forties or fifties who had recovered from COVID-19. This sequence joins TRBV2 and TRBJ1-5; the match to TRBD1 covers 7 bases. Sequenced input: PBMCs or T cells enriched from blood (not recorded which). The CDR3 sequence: CASSRTGRGNQPQHF. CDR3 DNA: TGTGCCAGCAGTCGGACAGGTAGGGGCAATCAGCCCCAGCATTTT.